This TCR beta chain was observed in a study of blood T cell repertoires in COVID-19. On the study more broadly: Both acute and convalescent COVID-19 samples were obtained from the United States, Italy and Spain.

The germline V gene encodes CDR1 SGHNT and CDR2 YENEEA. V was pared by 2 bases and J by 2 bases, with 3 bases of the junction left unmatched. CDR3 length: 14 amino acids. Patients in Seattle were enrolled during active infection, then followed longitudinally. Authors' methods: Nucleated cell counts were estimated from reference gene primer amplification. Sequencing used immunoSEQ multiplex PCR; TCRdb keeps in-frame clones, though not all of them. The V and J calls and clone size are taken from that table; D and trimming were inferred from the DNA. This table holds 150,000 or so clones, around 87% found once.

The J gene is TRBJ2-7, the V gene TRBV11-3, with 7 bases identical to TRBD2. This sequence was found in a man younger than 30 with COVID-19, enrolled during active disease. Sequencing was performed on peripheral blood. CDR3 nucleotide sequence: TGTGCCAGCAGCTTATCCGGGACTACCTACGAGCAGTACTTC. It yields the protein CASSLSGTTYEQYF.